Included here is one TCR beta chain sequence, with context. Antigen specificity is unknown. This specimen belongs to a study of T cell responses to AZD1222 COVID-19 vaccine. Measured with immunoSEQ multiplex PCR; TCRdb has only the in-frame clones, and not every one. The sample yields around 94,000 clones, almost 85% seen once. Study outcomes and limitations: Spike-specific TCR breadth and depth were elevated following two AZD1222 doses.

Germline CDR1 reads KGHSH; CDR2 reads LQKENI. V was shortened by 4 bases and J by 4 bases, with 14 bases between the two germline ends. The CDR3 totals 15 residues. This material consisted of peripheral blood, taken on day 0 of AZD1222 vaccination. This rearrangement joins TRBV18 to TRBJ1-5; possible D gene TRBD1, 6 bases. This receptor was taken from an adult in good health. The CDR3 nucleotides are TGTGCCAGCTCACGCAATGGACAGTCGAATCAGCCCCAGCATTTT. This encodes CASSRNGQSNQPQHF.